These 27 T cell receptor beta chains were all obtained from the same sample, sequenced in a study of blood T cells in healthy people across ages. Together with a sample-barcoded 5' primer, a J-beta primer mix was included in a second PCR lasting about 7 to 12 cycles. A single record per CDR3 protein comes from TCRdb applying MiXCR to the 5' RACE reads. Here the sample spans about 1,800,000 distinct CDR3 sequences, 28% being singletons. Sequencing was performed on blood. These receptors originate from a young woman in good health.

Notes on this clonotype: One end of the junction is discordant with germline, which a read error may explain. The chain employs TRBV29-1 and TRBJ2-4, with TRBD2 matching over 11 bases. The J call is uncertain, as TRBJ2-7 better fits the DNA end. CDR1 and CDR2 from the germline V gene are SQVTM and ANQGSEA. The CDR3 consists of 13 residues. CDR3 DNA sequence: TGCATCGTTACCGGGACTAGCGGATACGAGCAGTACTTC. Its translation: CIVTGTSGYEQYF.

There are many counts of this clonotype. This chain joins TRBV20-1 and TRBJ2-5, with 10 nucleotides matching TRBD2. CDR3 length: 18 amino acids. V was pared by 0 bases and J by 3 bases, with 13 bases of the junction left unmatched. Germline V lookup: CDR1 DFQATT, CDR2 SNEGSKA (reference sequence). This CDR3 is CSARDDLEREGRKETQYF. In DNA form, the CDR3 reads TGCAGTGCTAGAGATGACTTGGAGCGGGAGGGCCGCAAAGAGACCCAGTACTTC.

The chain has TRBV7-2 and TRBJ2-3; TRBD2 aligns across 15 bases. Germline CDR1 SGHTA, CDR2 FQGNSA. V was pared by 5 bases and J by 3 bases, with 12 bases of the junction left unmatched. The CDR3 has 19 residues. CDR3 in DNA: TGTGCCAGCAGCACGCGTCCCGGGACTAGCGGGAGGAGGACAGATACGCAGTATTTT. Protein product: CASSTRPGTSGRRTDTQYF. Looking up the rest from reference TRBV7-2 and TRBJ2-3 gives the full variable domain: GAGVSQSPSNKVTEKGKDVELRCDPISGHTALYWYRQSLGQGLEFLIYFQGNSAPDKSGLPSDRFSAERTGGSVSTLTIQRTQQEDSAVYLCASSTRPGTSGRRTDTQYFGPGTRLTVL.

The genes are TRBV7-2 and TRBJ2-3, with 8 nucleotides matching TRBD2. This CDR3 comprises 17 residues. V trimming: 5 bases; J trimming: 1 base; junction bases outside the gene matches: 11. CDR1 is SGHTA and CDR2 is FQGNSA in the germline V gene. CDR3 bases: TGTGCCAGCAGCAAAAAAGTGGGTAGCGGGGGCACAGATACGCAGTATTTT. Its protein is CASSKKVGSGGTDTQYF. Filled out from reference TRBV7-2 and TRBJ2-3, the complete variable domain reads GAGVSQSPSNKVTEKGKDVELRCDPISGHTALYWYRQSLGQGLEFLIYFQGNSAPDKSGLPSDRFSAERTGGSVSTLTIQRTQQEDSAVYLCASSKKVGSGGTDTQYFGPGTRLTVL.

This clonotype turned up a few times. The chain employs TRBV4-3 and TRBJ2-2; the match to TRBD2 covers 8 bases. Germline CDR1 and CDR2: LGHNA and YSLEER. CDR3 length equals 19 residues. V lost 0 bases to trimming and J lost 5 bases; unmatched junction nucleotides: 14. The CDR3: CASSQDRSGSGRGTGELFF. CDR3 DNA sequence: TGCGCCAGCAGCCAAGATCGATCGGGAAGCGGGAGAGGAACCGGGGAGCTGTTTTTT.

In the case of this clonotype: A much larger clone lies a single base off, so this may be a read error. The genes are TRBV10-3 and TRBJ1-2, with D uncertain. CDR3 length: 15 amino acids. CDR1 is ENHRY and CDR2 is SYGVKD in the germline V gene. This chain's CDR3 is CAVSESSVYGYGYTF. The CDR3 bases are TGTGCCGTCAGTGAGTCGTCGGTTTATGGCTATGGCTACACCTTC.

This clonotype was observed a handful of times. J is TRBJ2-1 and V is TRBV5-6, with TRBD2 identical over 9 bases. The CDR3 is 15 residues long. The junction had 8 bases not matched to a gene; V was cut back by 1 base and J by 9 bases. Germline loops: CDR1 SGHDT, CDR2 YYEEEE. In DNA form, the CDR3 reads TGTGCCAGCAGCTTGAGAGCAGCGGGGGGTCGTGAGCAGTTCTTC. This codes for CASSLRAAGGREQFF.

The chain couples TRBV7-9 to TRBJ2-3; D not resolved. V was shortened by 4 bases and J by 6 bases, with 14 bases between the two germline ends. Germline CDR1 and CDR2: SEHNR and FQNEAQ (reference sequence). The CDR3 extends over 14 amino acids. The CDR3 coding sequence is TGTGCCAGCAGCTCGGACGCCCTAATGGATACGCAGTATTTT. It is translated as CASSSDALMDTQYF.

The rearrangement joins TRBV2 to TRBJ2-1; D not certain. Trimming pared 1 base from V and 8 bases from J, leaving 12 bases between. This CDR3 has 14 amino acids. Germline assignment: CDR1 SNHLY and CDR2 FYNNEI. CDR3 loop: CASSEGPVMDEQFF. The DNA for the CDR3 is TGTGCCAGCAGTGAAGGTCCGGTAATGGATGAGCAGTTCTTC.

This clonotype occurred a few times. The chain joins TRBV6-5 to TRBJ2-1; D perhaps matches TRBD2 (5 bases). Germline CDR1 and CDR2: MNHEY and SVGAGI. This CDR3 is built from 17 residues. Trimming removed 0 bases from V and 4 bases from J, with 16 bases in between. CDR3 sequence reads: CASSYSISPGYYNEQFF. Here the CDR3 DNA reads TGTGCCAGCAGTTACTCGATTAGCCCGGGGTATTACAATGAGCAGTTCTTC.

The gene calls are TRBV11-2 and TRBJ1-5; the D gene is possibly TRBD1 (5 bases). The CDR3 is 15 amino acids. Germline V gene data show CDR1 as SGHAT and CDR2 as FQNNGV. V was clipped by 5 bases and J by 1 base, with 12 bases between them. For the CDR3, the DNA is TGTGCCAGCAGCACAACGGGGACCAGCAATCAGCCCCAGCATTTT. It yields the protein CASSTTGTSNQPQHF.

This clonotype was seen ten or more times. The chain is built from TRBV10-3 and TRBJ2-4, with D uncertain. The CDR3 loop spans 15 amino acids. Looked up from germline, CDR1 is ENHRY and CDR2 is SYGVKD. Trimming stripped 3 bases from V and 2 bases from J, with 11 bases between. The CDR3: CAISDSGGSKNIQYF. The CDR3 region has the DNA TGTGCCATCAGTGACTCGGGCGGTTCCAAAAACATTCAGTACTTC.

The chain couples TRBV7-2 to TRBJ2-5; a possible D gene is TRBD2 (5 bases). The CDR3 sequence is 13 residues long. Germline V CDR1 and CDR2: SGHTA, FQGNSA. V dropped 7 bases and J dropped 2 bases, with 11 bases sitting between them. CDR3 DNA: TGTGCCAGCAATAACGGGGTGCAAGAGACCCAGTACTTC. Its protein product is CASNNGVQETQYF.

This clonotype was counted only a few times. The rearrangement uses TRBV7-9 and TRBJ2-5, with a tentative D call TRBD2 (5 bases). This CDR3 spans 16 amino acids. The germline V gene has CDR1 SEHNR and CDR2 FQNEAQ (reference sequence). Trimming shortened V by 5 bases and J by 4 bases, and 20 bases separated the two germline ends. CDR3 bases: TGTGCCAGCAGCAACTATCGACTAAACCTTCGAGAGACCCAGTACTTC. Translated: CASSNYRLNLRETQYF.

The gene calls are TRBV12-3 or TRBV12-4 and TRBJ2-3; D perhaps matches TRBD2 (7 bases). The CDR3 loop spans 16 amino acids. Trimming took off 3 bases at V and 4 bases at J, with 17 bases between the two ends. The DNA of the CDR3 is TGTGCCAGCAGTTTCGGGGGAGGGGGGAGGGCAGATACGCAGTATTTT. This codes for CASSFGGGGRADTQYF.

The genes are TRBV7-9 and TRBJ2-6, with a tentative D call TRBD1 (6 bases). Trimming removed 10 bases at V and 0 bases at J, with 19 bases between. Germline V CDR1 and CDR2: SEHNR, FQNEAQ (reference sequence). The CDR3 is 17 residues long. CDR3 DNA sequence: TGTGCCAACAGTCTTCGGACAGCCTCCTCTGGGGCCAACGTCCTGACTTTC. It codes for CANSLRTASSGANVLTF.

This clonotype was seen a few times. The rearrangement links TRBV9 to TRBJ1-2, with 9 bases fitting TRBD1. Losses at the gene ends were 0 bases for V and 6 bases for J; bases not matched to a gene: 6. The CDR3 loop spans 15 amino acids. The germline V gene encodes CDR1 SGDLS and CDR2 YYNGEE. CDR3 amino acids: CASSVGQGDRNGYTF. DNA for the CDR3: TGTGCCAGCAGCGTAGGACAGGGGGATAGGAATGGCTACACCTTC.

The chain is built from TRBV20-1 and TRBJ2-1; the D is unclear. The CDR3 sequence is 11 residues long. V was pared by 3 bases and J by 8 bases, with 8 bases between. Germline V lookup: CDR1 DFQATT, CDR2 SNEGSKA (reference sequence). CDR3 bases: TGCAGTGCTAGTTCCAGCGATGAGCAGTTCTTC. Its protein product is CSASSSDEQFF.

The chain has TRBV20-1 and TRBJ2-3; 8 bases align to TRBD2. Germline loops: CDR1 DFQATT, CDR2 SNEGSKA (reference sequence). The CDR3 consists of 14 residues. The CDR3 spells CSVGSGSPGDTQYF. For the CDR3, the DNA is TGCAGCGTGGGCAGCGGGAGTCCAGGGGATACGCAGTATTTT.

Points on this clonotype: A read error is possible here, since a much larger clone lies one base away. J is TRBJ2-7 and V is TRBV2, with 8 bases aligning to TRBD2. V was pared by 5 bases and J by 7 bases, with 13 bases of the junction left unmatched. From germline, CDR1 is SNHLY and CDR2 FYNNEI. The CDR3 is made up of 15 amino acids. The DNA for the CDR3 is TGTGCCAGCAGTCCTTTAGCGGGATATAACAATGAGCAGTACTTC. Translating gives CASSPLAGYNNEQYF.

In this sample, this clonotype turned up many times. The rearrangement links TRBV7-9 to TRBJ2-7; no definite D call. Per the germline V gene, CDR1 is SEHNR and CDR2 is FQNEAQ (reference sequence). V lost 5 bases to trimming and J lost 1 base, with 9 bases between them. The CDR3 totals 13 residues. The CDR3 spells CASSPDQSYEQYF. CDR3 sequence (DNA): TGTGCCAGCAGCCCCGACCAGTCCTACGAGCAGTACTTC. Drawing the rest from reference TRBV7-9 and TRBJ2-7, the complete variable domain is DTGVSQNPRHKITKRGQNVTFRCDPISEHNRLYWYRQTLGQGPEFLTYFQNEAQLEKSRLLSDRFSAERPKGSFSTLEIQRTEQGDSAMYLCASSPDQSYEQYFGPGTRLTVT.

This clonotype appeared a few times. This rearrangement joins TRBV29-1 to TRBJ1-5; possibly TRBD1 for D (5 bases). The germline V and J ends were trimmed by 7 bases and 6 bases, with 22 bases remaining between them. The CDR3 runs to 15 residues. Germline CDR1 and CDR2: SQVTM and ANQGSEA. CDR3 nucleotides: TGCAGCGAACCCGGGACGCCCGAGGACGGTCAGCCCCAGCATTTT. Translation gives CSEPGTPEDGQPQHF.

This chain connects TRBV28 to TRBJ1-1; D is uncertain. The ends were cut back, 5 bases at V and 6 bases at J, with 16 bases in the middle. Germline V gene lookup returns CDR1 MDHEN and CDR2 SYDVKM. The CDR3 spans 14 residues. The CDR3 DNA reads TGTGCCAGCAGTCCAATAGGTGGCTACGCTGAAGCTTTCTTT. Its protein is CASSPIGGYAEAFF.

This clonotype occurred many times. The genes are TRBV20-1 and TRBJ1-5; D is ambiguous. The germline V and J ends were trimmed by 3 bases and 5 bases, with 14 bases remaining between them. The germline CDR1 and CDR2 sequences are DFQATT and SNEGSKA (reference sequence). This CDR3 region has 14 residues. Here the CDR3 reads CSASRGSRDQPQHF. The CDR3 DNA reads TGCAGTGCTAGTCGAGGATCAAGAGATCAGCCCCAGCATTTT.

The chain is built from TRBV7-9 and TRBJ2-4; TRBD2 aligns across 7 bases. The CDR3 has 16 amino acids. The V and J ends lost 5 bases and 2 bases, in that order; junction bases with no gene match: 9. Germline V CDR1 and CDR2: SEHNR, FQNEAQ (reference sequence). The CDR3 DNA reads TGTGCCAGCAGCCGGGTGGGTAGCGGGTCCAAAAACATTCAGTACTTC. It is translated as CASSRVGSGSKNIQYF.

V usage is TRBV7-9 and J usage is TRBJ2-1; the match to TRBD2 covers 7 bases. Germline V gene lookup returns CDR1 SEHNR and CDR2 FQNEAQ (reference sequence). V was clipped by 3 bases and J by 11 bases; unmatched bases: 7. The CDR3 is made up of 13 amino acids. In DNA form, the CDR3 reads TGTGCCAGCAGCTTCCAGCGGGATAATAAGCAGTTCTTC. Translated, it gives CASSFQRDNKQFF.

This clonotype was detected only a few times. The genes are TRBV20-1 and TRBJ1-4; 7 bases are a match to TRBD1. CDR3 length: 14 amino acids. The germline gives CDR1 DFQATT, CDR2 SNEGSKA (reference sequence). The V segment lost 0 bases and the J segment 8 bases; nucleotides outside the gene matches: 6. This CDR3 reads CSARETGEGEKLFF. CDR3 nucleotides: TGCAGTGCTAGAGAAACAGGGGAGGGGGAAAAACTGTTTTTT.